A selection of T cell receptor beta chains follows, all from one sample in a study of T-cell reconstitution after alpha-beta-depleted transplantation in children. TCRdb reanalysed the PCR reads using MiXCR and keeps one entry per CDR3 protein. The table shows roughly 590,000 distinct CDR3 sequences, with 16% occurring only once. The sample was PBMCs from the stem cell graft donor, taken from the stem cell graft. These TCRs come from a human donor who donated a stem cell graft to a child with acute myeloid leukemia. Both conserved end residues are part of each CDR3. The D gene is left open where the match is weak. Clone size appears in some rows only: once, few, many, or a class for an expanded clone.

size	D	V	J	DNA	CDR3
many	-	TRBV20-1	TRBJ2-4	TGCAGTGCTAGAGATGGAGGGGGGGGGAAAACCAAAAACATTCAGTACTTC	CSARDGGGGKTKNIQYF
-	TRBD2	TRBV20-1	TRBJ2-1	TGCAGTGCTTCTAAACCTAGCGGGGGGGCCAGAGATGAGCAGTTCTTC	CSASKPSGGARDEQFF
many	TRBD1	TRBV7-2	TRBJ2-1	TGTGCCAGCACCTTGGGGGACAGAAATGAGCAGTTCTTC	CASTLGDRNEQFF
-	TRBD1	TRBV12-3/TRBV12-4	TRBJ1-2	TGTGCCAGCAGTCCGGGACAGACTAACTATGGCTACACCTTC	CASSPGQTNYGYTF
-	-	TRBV6-1	TRBJ2-2	TGTGCCAGCACCCTCGCCAGGGGAATCTCCGGGGAGCTGTTTTTT	CASTLARGISGELFF
many	TRBD1	TRBV5-5	TRBJ2-3	TGTGCCAGCAGCTGGGGACAGGGCCTTAGCACAGATACGCAGTATTTT	CASSWGQGLSTDTQYF
few	-	TRBV7-9	TRBJ1-1	TGTGCCAGCAGCTTAGGAGGTCAGAGAGCTTTCTTT	CASSLGGQRAFF
few	-	TRBV7-8	TRBJ2-1	TGTGCCAGCAGCTTATCCGCCGCCGTAAGTTACTACAATGAGCAGTTCTTC	CASSLSAAVSYYNEQFF
-	TRBD1	TRBV20-1	TRBJ1-4	TGCAGTGCTAGAGGGACAGGCCTTGAAAAACTGTTTTTT	CSARGTGLEKLFF
few	-	TRBV5-1	TRBJ2-2	TGCGCCAGCAGCCCCCGGGCCCAGAGCCCAACGAACACCGGGGAGCTGTTTTTT	CASSPRAQSPTNTGELFF
many	-	TRBV20-1	TRBJ1-4	TGCAGTGCTGGGAATGAAAAACTGTTTTTT	CSAGNEKLFF
few	-	TRBV20-1	TRBJ2-5	TGCAGCCGGGACCGAGGGGAGACCCAGTACTTC	CSRDRGETQYF
many	-	TRBV20-1	TRBJ1-3	TGCAGTGCTAGACCCCGGAGGAGCTCTGGAAACACCATATATTTT	CSARPRRSSGNTIYF
-	-	TRBV7-2	TRBJ2-5	TGTGCCAGCAGCCACCCACAGGGATGGGTAGAGACCCAGTACTTC	CASSHPQGWVETQYF
many	-	TRBV15	TRBJ1-2	TGTGCCACCAGCAGAGATAAATGGCAGACCTATGGCGGCTACACCTTC	CATSRDKWQTYGGYTF
many	-	TRBV5-5	TRBJ2-5	TGTGCCAGCAGCTTGAGGGCAGGCCAAGAGACCCAGTACTTC	CASSLRAGQETQYF
many	-	TRBV20-1	TRBJ2-3	TGCAGTACTACCGGGACATGGACGAGCACAGATACGCAGTATTTT	CSTTGTWTSTDTQYF
many	-	TRBV20-1	TRBJ2-3	TGCAGTGCTGACCGGGACACGGGGTTTGCAGATACGCAGTATTTT	CSADRDTGFADTQYF
-	-	TRBV24-1	TRBJ2-3	TGTGCCACCAGTAGGGTCGGTGTCGCTCAGGATACGCAGTATTTT	CATSRVGVAQDTQYF
few	TRBD1	TRBV5-4	TRBJ1-5	TGTGCCAGCAGCTTGGTGGGGACAGGGGGGGACAATCAGCCCCAGCATTTT	CASSLVGTGGDNQPQHF
-	TRBD1	TRBV11-3	TRBJ1-2	TGTGCCAGCAGCTTAGATGGTCAGCAGGGGGTACATGGCTACACCTTC	CASSLDGQQGVHGYTF
many	-	TRBV12-3/TRBV12-4	TRBJ2-1	TGTGCCAGCATTATTCCGGGCGGCAATGAGCAGTTCTTC	CASIIPGGNEQFF
many	-	TRBV7-2	TRBJ2-1	TGTGCCAGCAGCTTAGATCGAAGTGAGCAGTTCTTC	CASSLDRSEQFF
few	TRBD2	TRBV12-3/TRBV12-4	TRBJ2-3	TGTGCCAGCAGCAGGACTAGCGGGGGGGGGACAGATACGCAGTATTTT	CASSRTSGGGTDTQYF
many	-	TRBV20-1	TRBJ1-6	TGCAGTGCTAGTTTCGGGGGGGGATCACCCCTCCACTTT	CSASFGGGSPLHF
-	-	TRBV27	TRBJ2-5	TGTGCCAGCAGTAAGACTAGAGGAGAGACCCAGTACTTC	CASSKTRGETQYF
few	-	TRBV7-9	TRBJ2-1	TGTGCCAGCAGCTTAGTTGGACAGATCTACAATGAGCAGTTCTTC	CASSLVGQIYNEQFF
many	-	TRBV20-1	TRBJ1-1	TGCAGTGCTAGAGACCCCGGGGGGCGAGTCGCTGAAGCTTTCTTT	CSARDPGGRVAEAFF
few	-	TRBV12-3/TRBV12-4	TRBJ2-1	TGTGCCAGCAGTTTAATCCAGAGCTCCTACAATGAGCAGTTCTTC	CASSLIQSSYNEQFF
many	-	TRBV20-1	TRBJ2-3	TGCAGTGCTAGAGTCTCCCCGGGGGATACGCAGTATTTT	CSARVSPGDTQYF
many	-	TRBV7-2	TRBJ2-3	TGTGCCAGCAGCTTAGGGCAGCGACTCAAAGATACGCAGTATTTT	CASSLGQRLKDTQYF
-	-	TRBV15	TRBJ1-4	TGTGCCACCAGCAGAGATTGGGCGGGGGCCACTAATGAAAAACTGTTTTTT	CATSRDWAGATNEKLFF
few	TRBD2	TRBV20-1	TRBJ2-5	TGCAGTGCTAGAGATTCAACTAGCGGCCCGGGGACCCAGTACTTC	CSARDSTSGPGTQYF
few	TRBD1	TRBV4-1	TRBJ2-2	TGCGCCAGCAGCCAAGAAGGGTTAATGGGGGACAGAATTGGTGAGGACACCGGGGAGCTGTTTTTT	CASSQEGLMGDRIGEDTGELFF
many	-	TRBV5-5	TRBJ1-1	TGTGCCAGCAGCTTGGGAACTTGGGCTTTCTTT	CASSLGTWAFF
many	-	TRBV20-1	TRBJ1-2	TGCAGTGCTAGAGGCAGGGGAGGCTATGGCTACACCTTC	CSARGRGGYGYTF
many	-	TRBV12-3/TRBV12-4	TRBJ1-4	TGTGCCAGCGGCGTTGGGGAAAAACTGTTTTTT	CASGVGEKLFF
-	-	TRBV20-1	TRBJ1-2	TGCAGTGCGCGCCTCCATTCCACTTCTTATGGCTACACCTTC	CSARLHSTSYGYTF
few	-	TRBV28	TRBJ2-5	TGTGCCAGCAGTTTAACAGGGAGGCGGCAAGAGACCCAGTACTTC	CASSLTGRRQETQYF
-	-	TRBV13	TRBJ2-1	TGTGCCAGCAGCTTAGGCCTTACGACACCCAATGAGCAGTTCTTC	CASSLGLTTPNEQFF
-	-	TRBV20-1	TRBJ1-1	TGCAGTGCTGCACAGGCGAACACTGAAGCTTTCTTT	CSAAQANTEAFF
many	-	TRBV4-3	TRBJ2-2	TGCGCCAGCAGCCAAGATCAGGGGGAGGCCACCGGGGAGCTGTTTTTT	CASSQDQGEATGELFF
many	-	TRBV6-6	TRBJ1-2	TGTGCCAGCAGTTACCTTGACAGCTATGGCTACACCTTC	CASSYLDSYGYTF
few	TRBD1	TRBV7-2	TRBJ1-1	TGTGCCAGCAGCTTAGTTGCGACAGGGCTTGAAGCTTTCTTT	CASSLVATGLEAFF
many	-	TRBV29-1	TRBJ2-5	TGCAGCGTAACACGGGCTGGGGAGACCCAGTACTTC	CSVTRAGETQYF
-	-	TRBV13	TRBJ2-2	TGTGCCAGCAGCCCGCCTACGAACACCGGGGAGCTGTTTTTT	CASSPPTNTGELFF
many	-	TRBV12-3/TRBV12-4	TRBJ1-1	TGTGCCAGCAGTTTAGGAAAGGCTATTGAAGCTTTCTTT	CASSLGKAIEAFF
few	TRBD2	TRBV28	TRBJ2-1	TGTGCCAGCACCGAAAACCCGGGAGGCGGAGAGCAGTTCTTC	CASTENPGGGEQFF
many	-	TRBV9	TRBJ1-1	TGTGCCAGCAGCCCCGGCTCGAACACTGAAGCTTTCTTT	CASSPGSNTEAFF
many	-	TRBV12-3/TRBV12-4	TRBJ1-1	TGTGCCAGCAGTTTCCCCGGCGAGGGCACCATGAACACTGAAGCTTTCTTT	CASSFPGEGTMNTEAFF
many	-	TRBV20-1	TRBJ1-2	TGCAGTGCTAGACTGGGGGGGGAACGGGTCTATGGCTACACCTTC	CSARLGGERVYGYTF
many	TRBD1	TRBV5-5	TRBJ2-7	TGTGCCAGCAGCTTGGTGGACAGGGGAGACGAGCAGTACTTC	CASSLVDRGDEQYF